Each of the 19 T cell receptor beta chains below was sequenced from the same sample in a study of neurological immune-mediated disorders. TCRdb analysed the 5' RACE reads with MiXCR anew, one entry per CDR3 protein. The sample lists approximately 74,000 distinct CDR3 sequences; around 5% were seen once. The specimen was PBMCs. The receptor set was obtained from a man aged 18 to 29 with multiple sclerosis.

This clonotype was counted many times. The chain has TRBV5-1 and TRBJ1-2; D is ambiguous. Germline loops: CDR1 SGHRS, CDR2 YFSETQ. This CDR3 region has 13 residues. Trimming cost V 0 bases and J 0 bases, with 3 bases left between them. CDR3 sequence (DNA): TGCGCCAGCAGCTTGGATACTAACTATGGCTACACCTTC. The encoded protein is CASSLDTNYGYTF.

This clonotype was observed at least ten times. Here the CDR3 reads CASSLEPPAGSSTDTQYF. The CDR3 region has the DNA TGTGCCAGCAGCTTAGAACCCCCAGCGGGATCTAGCACAGATACGCAGTATTTT. The rearrangement links TRBV7-6 to TRBJ2-3; TRBD2 matches 7 bases. Per the germline V gene, CDR1 is SGHVS and CDR2 is FNYEAQ. This CDR3 has 18 residues. Losses at the gene ends were 1 base for V and 0 bases for J; bases not matched to a gene: 10.

This clonotype has at least ten counts. For the CDR3, the DNA is TGTGCCAGCAGCTTACCAGGACTAGCGGGAGTGGGGAATACGCAGTATTTT. Translated, it gives CASSLPGLAGVGNTQYF. The chain carries TRBV7-9 and TRBJ2-3; TRBD2 aligns across 13 bases. V gave up 2 bases and J gave up 7 bases; unmatched junction bases: 9. The germline V gene has CDR1 SEHNR and CDR2 FQNEAQ (reference sequence). CDR3 length equals 17 residues.

This clonotype was seen at least ten times. The V and J genes are TRBV5-1 and TRBJ2-1, with D possibly being TRBD2 (6 bases). The CDR3 totals 14 residues. V shed 0 bases and J shed 7 bases, with 11 bases lying between them. Germline V CDR1 and CDR2: SGHRS, YFSETQ. The DNA for the CDR3 is TGCGCCAGCAGCTTGGCGCGGGGATCTAATGAGCAGTTCTTC. Amino acid sequence: CASSLARGSNEQFF.

This clonotype was counted a few times. The rearrangement links TRBV20-1 to TRBJ1-3; 7 bases fit TRBD1. Looked up from germline, CDR1 is DFQATT and CDR2 is SNEGSKA (reference sequence). Trimming at V came to 4 bases and at J to 10 bases, leaving 10 bases not matched to a gene. This CDR3 contains 13 residues. CDR3 amino acids: CSANVRGTKTIYF. The CDR3 DNA is TGCAGTGCTAACGTCAGGGGGACAAAAACCATATATTTT.

This clonotype was recorded many times. V and J are TRBV6-5 and TRBJ1-2; D may be TRBD1 (5 bases). CDR1 and CDR2 (germline): MNHEY, SVGAGI. V lost 2 bases and J lost 2, with 15 bases in between. The CDR3 has 16 residues. Here the CDR3 DNA reads TGTGCCAGCAGTTACCGGGGGGGTCGAGGGAACTATGGCTACACCTTC. Translation: CASSYRGGRGNYGYTF.

In this sample, this clonotype turned up many times. The chain combines TRBV5-1 with TRBJ2-7; D ambiguous. Trimming cost V 3 bases and J 1 base, with 8 bases left between them. The V gene's germline CDR1 is SGHRS and CDR2 YFSETQ. The CDR3 runs 13 residues. CDR3 coding DNA: TGCGCCAGCAGCTACGACGATTCCTACGAGCAGTACTTC. It encodes CASSYDDSYEQYF.

This clonotype was observed many times. This rearrangement joins TRBV29-1 to TRBJ2-1, with TRBD1 identical over 7 bases. Germline values: CDR1 SQVTM, CDR2 ANQGSEA. This CDR3 has 14 amino acids. V lost 6 bases to trimming and J lost 4 bases; unmatched junction nucleotides: 9. The CDR3, as DNA: TGCAGCGTCCCGGAGAGGGGGCGTTACAATGAGCAGTTCTTC. This sequence encodes CSVPERGRYNEQFF.

A word on this clonotype: A read error may explain this, as a much larger clone is one base away. Given the absence of the conserved phenylalanine or tryptophan at the CDR3 end, a read error is likely. The chain joins TRBV5-1 to TRBJ1-1; D is unclear. This CDR3 region has 13 residues. The V gene's germline CDR1 is SGHRS and CDR2 YFSETQ. The V and J ends lost 0 bases and 1 base respectively, with 4 bases between them. The CDR3 is CASSLDTNTEAFY. Here the CDR3 DNA reads TGCGCCAGCAGCTTGGATACGAACACTGAAGCTTTCTAT.

This clonotype was recorded at least ten times. This chain uses TRBV28 with TRBJ1-1; 9 bases align to TRBD1. The CDR3 covers 15 residues. Germline V gives CDR1 MDHEN, CDR2 SYDVKM. V lost 5 bases to trimming and J lost 2 bases; unmatched junction nucleotides: 6. The CDR3 nucleotides are TGTGCCAGCAGTCCTAACAGGGGGCAAAACACTGAAGCTTTCTTT. This sequence encodes CASSPNRGQNTEAFF.

At least ten counts were recorded for this clonotype. The chain employs TRBV29-1 and TRBJ2-2; TRBD2 agrees at 14 bases. With 6 bases clipped from V and 2 bases from J, the junction kept 8 bases outside the gene matches. CDR1 and CDR2 from the germline V gene are SQVTM and ANQGSEA. CDR3 length equals 17 residues. CDR3 protein: CSVKGLAGGPNTGELFF. The CDR3 DNA reads TGCAGCGTGAAAGGACTAGCGGGAGGCCCAAACACCGGGGAGCTGTTTTTT.

This clonotype has ten or more counts. The J gene is TRBJ2-7, the V gene TRBV18, with a tentative D call TRBD2 (5 bases). Trimming removed 1 base at V and 0 bases at J, with 13 bases between. The CDR3 length is 16 residues. Germline lookup yields CDR1 KGHSH and CDR2 LQKENI. CDR3 nucleotides: TGTGCCAGCTCACCACATAATCCAGCGGTCTCCTACGAGCAGTACTTC. It encodes CASSPHNPAVSYEQYF.

This clonotype has a count of ten or more. The V gene is TRBV6-2 or TRBV6-3, the J gene TRBJ2-7; D remains unclear. Germline CDR1 reads MNHEY; CDR2 reads SVGEGT. The V end lost 0 bases, the J end lost 3 bases, and 9 bases lay between the germline ends. There are 14 residues in the CDR3. CDR3 sequence: CASSYSELLYEQYF. DNA of the CDR3: TGTGCCAGCAGTTACTCTGAGCTCCTCTACGAGCAGTACTTC.

Ten or more counts support this clonotype. The chain is built from TRBV6-2 or TRBV6-3 and TRBJ2-7; 7 bases fit TRBD2. J gave up 6 bases and V 6 bases, and 8 bases lay outside the gene matches. Per germline, CDR1 MNHEY and CDR2 SVGEGT. The CDR3 runs 13 residues. Written as DNA, the CDR3 is TGTGCCAGCAGATACAGCGGGAATCTCGAGCAGTACTTC. Translation gives CASRYSGNLEQYF.

This clonotype has a count of ten or more. CDR3 sequence reads: CASSISSFEQFF. The CDR3 region has the DNA TGTGCCAGCAGCATATCTAGCTTTGAGCAGTTCTTC. The rearrangement uses TRBV5-6 and TRBJ2-1, with D maybe TRBD2 (5 bases). CDR1 is SGHDT and CDR2 is YYEEEE in the germline V gene. Trimming removed 4 bases from V and 9 bases from J, with 11 bases in between. CDR3 size: 12 residues.

This clonotype was counted a few times. Possible read error: a much larger clone is one base away. Because it lacks the conserved phenylalanine or tryptophan at the end, this CDR3 is likely a read error. V and J are TRBV6-1 and TRBJ1-3; no clear D gene. Per the germline V gene, CDR1 is MNHNS and CDR2 is SASEGT. The CDR3 contains 13 residues. Trimming took off 8 bases at V and 2 bases at J, with 10 bases between the two ends. The CDR3 nucleotides are TGTGCCAGCGACCGGAACACTGGAAACACCATATATATT. Residues: CASDRNTGNTIYI.

In this sample, this clonotype turned up many times. The chain joins TRBV20-1 to TRBJ2-5; no firm D call. CDR1 DFQATT and CDR2 SNEGSKA come from the germline V gene (reference sequence). The CDR3 covers 13 residues. Deletions cut 8 bases from V and 1 base from J, with 14 bases between. The CDR3 is CSPRSGSQETQYF. The DNA of the CDR3 is TGCAGTCCGCGATCCGGCAGCCAAGAGACCCAGTACTTC.

This clonotype was seen many times. The V and J genes are TRBV20-1 and TRBJ2-3; perhaps TRBD1 as D (5 bases). Germline-derived CDR1 and CDR2 are DFQATT and SNEGSKA (reference sequence). Between the trimmed V and J ends, which lost 0 bases and 2 bases, there was a span of 9 bases. The CDR3 extends over 14 amino acids. CDR3 bases: TGCAGTGCTAGAGAAGGGGTCCACACAGATACGCAGTATTTT. Protein product: CSAREGVHTDTQYF.

In this sample, this clonotype is medium-sized. The chain is built from TRBV9 and TRBJ1-3, with a weak D call TRBD1 (5 bases). CDR3 length equals 17 residues. Looked up from germline, CDR1 is SGDLS and CDR2 is YYNGEE. Trimming shortened V by 0 bases and J by 2 bases, and 15 bases separated the two germline ends. CDR3 coding DNA: TGTGCCAGCAGCGTAGGCGGCAGGGCGACCACTGGAAACACCATATATTTT. It is translated as CASSVGGRATTGNTIYF.